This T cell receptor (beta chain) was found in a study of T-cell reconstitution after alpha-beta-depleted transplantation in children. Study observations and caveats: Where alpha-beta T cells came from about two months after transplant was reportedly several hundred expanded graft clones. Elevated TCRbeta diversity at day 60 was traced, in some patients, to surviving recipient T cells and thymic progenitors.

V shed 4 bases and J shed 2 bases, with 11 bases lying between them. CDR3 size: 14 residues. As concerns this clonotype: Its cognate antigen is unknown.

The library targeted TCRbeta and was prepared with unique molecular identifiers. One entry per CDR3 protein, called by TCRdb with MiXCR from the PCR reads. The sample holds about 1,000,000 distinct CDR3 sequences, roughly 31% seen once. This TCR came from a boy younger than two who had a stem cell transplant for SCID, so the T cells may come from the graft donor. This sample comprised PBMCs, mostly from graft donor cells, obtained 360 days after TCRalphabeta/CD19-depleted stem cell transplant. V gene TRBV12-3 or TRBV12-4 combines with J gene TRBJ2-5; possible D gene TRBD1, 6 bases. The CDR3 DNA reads TGTGCCAGCAGTTCCCGACAGGTACAAGAGACCCAGTACTTC. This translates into CASSSRQVQETQYF.